This T cell receptor beta chain was sequenced in a study of a mutant IDH1 vaccine in newly diagnosed glioma. Study details: Following radiotherapy alone, or alongside temozolomide cycles, vaccination was started after an interval of 4-6 weeks. Beforehand, treatment had been radiotherapy, temozolomide, or both; the majority received both.

Here immunoSEQ multiplex PCR was the method, and the copy in TCRdb shows in-frame clones only, minus some. The sample holds approximately 57,000 clones, roughly 80% seen once. This CDR3 has 14 residues. The germline CDR1 and CDR2 sequences are SGDLS and YYNGEE. V lost 0 bases to trimming and J lost 0 bases, with 6 bases between them. Time point: week 5, during vaccination. Vaccinated patients received 300 ug of mutant IDH1 20-mer peptide per dose, with topical imiquimod. This clone was detected only a few times. Its antigen is undetermined. The rearrangement joins TRBV9 to TRBJ1-1; D ambiguous. Material: PBMCs, obtained from a glioma patient whose treatment included an IDH1 peptide vaccine. This clonotype originated in a woman aged 18-35 years with glioma. Some clones in this sample may be carry-over from other donors' samples. In nucleotides, the CDR3 is TGTGCCAGCAGCGTAGGTCTCATGAACACTGAAGCTTTCTTT. Residues: CASSVGLMNTEAFF.